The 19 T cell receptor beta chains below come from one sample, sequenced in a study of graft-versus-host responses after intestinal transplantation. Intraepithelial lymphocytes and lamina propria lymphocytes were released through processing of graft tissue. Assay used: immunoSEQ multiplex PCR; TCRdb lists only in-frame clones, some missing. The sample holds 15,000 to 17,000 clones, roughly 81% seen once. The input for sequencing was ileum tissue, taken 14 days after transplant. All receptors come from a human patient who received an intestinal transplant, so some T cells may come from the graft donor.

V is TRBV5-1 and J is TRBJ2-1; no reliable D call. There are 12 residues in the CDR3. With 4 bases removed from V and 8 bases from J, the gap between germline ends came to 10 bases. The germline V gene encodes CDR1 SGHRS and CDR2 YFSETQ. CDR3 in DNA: TGCGCCAGCAGCCCTCTAACGGATGAGCAGTTCTTC. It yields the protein CASSPLTDEQFF.

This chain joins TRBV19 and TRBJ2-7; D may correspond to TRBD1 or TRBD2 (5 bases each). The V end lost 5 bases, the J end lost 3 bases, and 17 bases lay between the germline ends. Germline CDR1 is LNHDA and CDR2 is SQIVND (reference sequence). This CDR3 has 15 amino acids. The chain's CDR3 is CASSVAGTANYEQYF. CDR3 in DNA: TGTGCCAGTAGTGTGGCCGGGACGGCTAACTACGAGCAGTACTTC.

The CDR3 protein is CASSQATGNTEAFF. The CDR3, as DNA: TGCGCCAGCAGCCAAGCCACGGGGAACACTGAAGCTTTCTTT. J is TRBJ1-1 and V is TRBV4-1; no firm D call. CDR1 MGHRA and CDR2 YSYEKL come from the germline V gene. The CDR3 contains 14 residues. Deletions cut 1 base from V and 1 base from J, with 7 bases between.

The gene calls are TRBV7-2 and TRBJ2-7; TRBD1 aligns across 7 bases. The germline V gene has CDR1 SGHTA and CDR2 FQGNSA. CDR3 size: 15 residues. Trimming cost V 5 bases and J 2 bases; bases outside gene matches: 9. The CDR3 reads CASSPLRQGAYEQYF. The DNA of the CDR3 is TGTGCCAGCAGCCCACTTCGACAGGGAGCCTACGAGCAGTACTTC.

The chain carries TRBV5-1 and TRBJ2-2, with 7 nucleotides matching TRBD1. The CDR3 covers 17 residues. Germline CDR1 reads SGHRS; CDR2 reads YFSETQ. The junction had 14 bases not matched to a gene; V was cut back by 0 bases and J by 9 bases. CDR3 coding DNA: TGCGCCAGCAGCTTGGTGCCTCGGGACAGTAGATTCCGGGAGCTGTTTTTT. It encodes CASSLVPRDSRFRELFF. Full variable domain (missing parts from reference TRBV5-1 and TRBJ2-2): KAGVTQTPRYLIKTRGQQVTLSCSPISGHRSVSWYQQTPGQGLQFLFEYFSETQRNKGNFPGRFSGRQFSNSRSEMNVSTLELGDSALYLCASSLVPRDSRFRELFFGEGSRLTVL.

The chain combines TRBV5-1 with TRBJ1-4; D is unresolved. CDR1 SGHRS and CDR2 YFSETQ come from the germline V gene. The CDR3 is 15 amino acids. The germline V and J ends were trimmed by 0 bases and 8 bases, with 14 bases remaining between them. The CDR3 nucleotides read TGCGCCAGCAGCTTGGCCTTGGAAAAGGGCGAAAAACTGTTTTTT. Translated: CASSLALEKGEKLFF.

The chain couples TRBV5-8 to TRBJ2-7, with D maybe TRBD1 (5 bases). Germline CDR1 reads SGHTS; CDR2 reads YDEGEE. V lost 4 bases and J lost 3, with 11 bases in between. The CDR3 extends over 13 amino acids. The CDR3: CASSHRTVYEQYF. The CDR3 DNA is TGTGCCAGCAGCCACAGGACGGTCTACGAGCAGTACTTC.

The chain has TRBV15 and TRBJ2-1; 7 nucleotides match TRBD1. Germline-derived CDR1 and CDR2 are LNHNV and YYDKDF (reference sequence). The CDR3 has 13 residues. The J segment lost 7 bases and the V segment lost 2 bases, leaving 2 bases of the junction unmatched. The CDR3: CATSRKQGNEQFF. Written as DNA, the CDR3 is TGTGCCACCAGCAGAAAACAGGGGAATGAGCAGTTCTTC.

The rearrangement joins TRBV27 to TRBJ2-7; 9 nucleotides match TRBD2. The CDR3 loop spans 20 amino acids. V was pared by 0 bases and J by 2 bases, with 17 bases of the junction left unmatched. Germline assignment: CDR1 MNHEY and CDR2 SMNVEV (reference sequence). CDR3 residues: CASSLSYTGLGSGSTYEQYF. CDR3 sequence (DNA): TGTGCCAGCAGTTTATCGTACACGGGATTAGGTAGCGGGAGTACCTACGAGCAGTACTTC.

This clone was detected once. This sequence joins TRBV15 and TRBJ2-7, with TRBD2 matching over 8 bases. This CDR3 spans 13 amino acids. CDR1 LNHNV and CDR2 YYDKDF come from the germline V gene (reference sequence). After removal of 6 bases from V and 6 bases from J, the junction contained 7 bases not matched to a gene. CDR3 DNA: TGTGCCACCAGTTTAGCGGGATTCGTCGAGCAGTACTTC. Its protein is CATSLAGFVEQYF.

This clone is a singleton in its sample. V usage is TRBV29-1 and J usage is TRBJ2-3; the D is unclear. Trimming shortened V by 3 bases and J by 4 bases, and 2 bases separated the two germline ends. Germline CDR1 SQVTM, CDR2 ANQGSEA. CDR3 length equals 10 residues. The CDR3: CSVDADTQYF. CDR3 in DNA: TGCAGCGTTGACGCAGATACGCAGTATTTT.

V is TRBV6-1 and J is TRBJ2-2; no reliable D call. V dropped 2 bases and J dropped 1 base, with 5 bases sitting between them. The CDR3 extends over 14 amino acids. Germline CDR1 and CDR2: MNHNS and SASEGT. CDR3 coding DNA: TGTGCCAGCAGTGAATCCTGGAACACCGGGGAGCTGTTTTTT. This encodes CASSESWNTGELFF.

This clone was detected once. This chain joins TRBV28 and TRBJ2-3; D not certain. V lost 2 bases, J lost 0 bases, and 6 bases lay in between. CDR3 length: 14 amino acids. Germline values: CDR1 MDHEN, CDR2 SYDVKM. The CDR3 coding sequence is TGTGCCAGCAGTTTAGCGGAGAGCACAGATACGCAGTATTTT. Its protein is CASSLAESTDTQYF.

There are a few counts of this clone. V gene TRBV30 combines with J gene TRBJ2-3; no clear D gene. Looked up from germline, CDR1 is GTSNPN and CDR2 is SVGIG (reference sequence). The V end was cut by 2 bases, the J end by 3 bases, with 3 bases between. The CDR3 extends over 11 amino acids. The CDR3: CAWSTTDTQYF. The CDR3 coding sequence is TGTGCCTGGAGTACAACAGATACGCAGTATTTT.

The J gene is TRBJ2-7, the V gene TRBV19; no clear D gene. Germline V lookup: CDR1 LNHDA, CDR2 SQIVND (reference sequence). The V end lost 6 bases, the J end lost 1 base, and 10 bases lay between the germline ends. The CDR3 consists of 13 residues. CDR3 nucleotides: TGTGCCAGTAGGATGCATACTTCCTACGAGCAGTACTTC. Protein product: CASRMHTSYEQYF.

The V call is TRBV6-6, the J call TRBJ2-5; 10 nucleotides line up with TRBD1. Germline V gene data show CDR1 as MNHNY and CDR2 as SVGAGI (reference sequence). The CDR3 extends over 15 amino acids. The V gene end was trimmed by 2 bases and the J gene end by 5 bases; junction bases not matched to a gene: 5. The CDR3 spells CASSYPTGGAETQYF. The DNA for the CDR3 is TGTGCCAGCAGTTACCCGACAGGGGGCGCGGAGACCCAGTACTTC.

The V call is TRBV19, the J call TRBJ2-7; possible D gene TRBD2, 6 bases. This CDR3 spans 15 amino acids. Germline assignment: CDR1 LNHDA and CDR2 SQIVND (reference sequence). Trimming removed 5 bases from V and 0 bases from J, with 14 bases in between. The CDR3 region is CASSPGAGPSYEQYF. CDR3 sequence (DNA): TGTGCCAGTAGTCCGGGCGCGGGACCCTCCTACGAGCAGTACTTC.

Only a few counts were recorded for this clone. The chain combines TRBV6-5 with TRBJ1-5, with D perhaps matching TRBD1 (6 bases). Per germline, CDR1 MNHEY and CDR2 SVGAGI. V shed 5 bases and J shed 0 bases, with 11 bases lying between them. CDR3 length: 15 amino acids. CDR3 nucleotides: TGTGCCAGCAGTCTCACAGGGAATAGCAATCAGCCCCAGCATTTT. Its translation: CASSLTGNSNQPQHF.

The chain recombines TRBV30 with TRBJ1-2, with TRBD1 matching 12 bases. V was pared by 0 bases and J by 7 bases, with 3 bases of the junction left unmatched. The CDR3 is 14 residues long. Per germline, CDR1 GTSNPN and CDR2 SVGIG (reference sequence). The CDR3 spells CAWSVGQGAGGYTF. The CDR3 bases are TGTGCCTGGAGTGTGGGACAGGGGGCCGGTGGCTACACCTTC. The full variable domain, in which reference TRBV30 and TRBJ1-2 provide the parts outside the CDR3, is SQTIHQWPATLVQPVGSPLSLECTVEGTSNPNLYWYRQAAGRGLQLLFYSVGIGQISSEVPQNLSASRPQDRQFILSSKKLLLSDSGFYLCAWSVGQGAGGYTFGSGTRLTVV.